These 21 T cell receptor beta chains originate from one sample sequenced in a study of T cell responses to AZD1222 COVID-19 vaccine. Clones were read by immunoSEQ multiplex PCR, and TCRdb kept only the in-frame ones, dropping some. The table shows approximately 98,000 clones, with roughly 86% occurring only once. The sequenced sample was peripheral blood, obtained on day 0 of AZD1222 vaccination. The receptors were sampled from an adult in good health.

This clone was seen only once. This sequence joins TRBV6-1 and TRBJ2-3; TRBD2 is a possible D gene (6 bases). Germline lookup yields CDR1 MNHNS and CDR2 SASEGT. The germline V and J ends were trimmed by 1 base and 1 base, with 12 bases remaining between them. This CDR3 spans 16 amino acids. CDR3 sequence reads: CASSEGVGGGTDTQYF. DNA of the CDR3: TGTGCCAGCAGTGAAGGCGTTGGCGGGGGCACAGATACGCAGTATTTT.

The V call is TRBV6-4, the J call TRBJ2-5; D gene ambiguous. This CDR3 spans 13 amino acids. Germline loops: CDR1 MRHNA, CDR2 SNTAGT. V lost 6 bases to trimming and J lost 5 bases, with 13 bases between them. CDR3 residues: CASSRGWGETQYF. CDR3 coding DNA: TGTGCCAGCAGCCGTGGATGGGGTGAGACCCAGTACTTC.

The chain is built from TRBV19 and TRBJ1-6; maybe TRBD1 (5 bases). Per the germline V gene, CDR1 is LNHDA and CDR2 is SQIVND (reference sequence). V was trimmed by 9 bases and J by 14 bases, leaving 20 bases between them. This CDR3 contains 13 residues. CDR3 in amino acids: CASIGTSPSALHF. CDR3 DNA sequence: TGTGCCAGCATAGGGACTTCCCCGTCGGCCCTCCACTTT.

The chain carries TRBV7-9 and TRBJ1-5; TRBD1 might be the D (5 bases). The CDR3 runs to 18 residues. Germline V CDR1 and CDR2: SEHNR, FQNEAQ (reference sequence). With 1 base removed from V and 2 bases from J, the gap between germline ends came to 18 bases. As DNA, the CDR3 is TGTGCCAGCAGCTTAGTTTGGGGAGACTTAGGGGGCAATCAGCCCCAGCATTTT. Protein sequence: CASSLVWGDLGGNQPQHF.

CDR3 region: CASSDSLDYEQYF. CDR3 nucleotide sequence: TGTGCCAGTTCCGACTCGCTGGACTACGAGCAGTACTTC. The rearrangement links TRBV19 to TRBJ2-7; D uncertain. This CDR3 has 13 amino acids. V was pared by 8 bases and J by 3 bases, with 14 bases between. Germline assignment: CDR1 LNHDA and CDR2 SQIVND (reference sequence).

This chain uses TRBV7-9 with TRBJ1-4; 7 bases map to TRBD1. V lost 5 bases to trimming and J lost 8 bases; unmatched junction nucleotides: 8. The germline CDR1 and CDR2 sequences are SEHNR and FQNEAQ (reference sequence). The CDR3 is 14 residues long. CDR3 bases: TGTGCCAGCAGCAGAACGGGACAGAACGAAAAACTGTTTTTT. Translation: CASSRTGQNEKLFF.

The chain is built from TRBV28 and TRBJ1-5; perhaps TRBD1 as D (5 bases). The CDR3 runs 18 residues. The V gene's germline CDR1 is MDHEN and CDR2 SYDVKM. V was clipped by 4 bases and J by 0 bases, with 19 bases between them. The CDR3 nucleotides are TGTGCCAGCAGTTGGGGGGGTAGGGCCCGATATAGCAATCAGCCCCAGCATTTT. Amino acid sequence: CASSWGGRARYSNQPQHF. Combining the CDR3 with reference TRBV28 and TRBJ1-5 gives the whole variable domain DVKVTQSSRYLVKRTGEKVFLECVQDMDHENMFWYRQDPGLGLRLIYFSYDVKMKEKGDIPEGYSVSREKKERFSLILESASTNQTSMYLCASSWGGRARYSNQPQHFGDGTRLSIL.

The chain employs TRBV25-1 and TRBJ1-6; TRBD1 matches 8 bases. Germline CDR1 and CDR2: MGHDK and SYGVNS. The CDR3 contains 16 residues. The J segment lost 9 bases and the V segment lost 0 bases, leaving 7 bases of the junction unmatched. The CDR3: CASSEYLGQGSSPLHF. The CDR3 bases are TGTGCCAGCAGTGAATACCTAGGACAGGGATCTTCACCCCTCCACTTT.

Turning to this clone: Germline is not matched at one junction end, which may reflect a read error. CDR3 bases: TGCGCCAGCAGCTTGGGGCAGACGTCAAGAGACGGGGACTTC. Its protein is CASSLGQTSRDGDF. The chain joins TRBV5-1 to TRBJ2-5, with a weak D call TRBD2 (5 bases). The CDR3 totals 14 residues. Germline V CDR1 and CDR2: SGHRS, YFSETQ.

The chain is built from TRBV10-3 and TRBJ1-1; D remains ambiguous. V lost 0 bases and J lost 6, with 8 bases in between. Per the germline V gene, CDR1 is ENHRY and CDR2 is SYGVKD. The CDR3 covers 13 residues. The CDR3 DNA reads TGTGCCATCAGTGAGTCGCTAGGTCCTGAAGCTTTCTTT. Protein product: CAISESLGPEAFF.

The chain carries TRBV7-8 and TRBJ2-2; no clear D. CDR1 and CDR2 from the germline V gene are SGHVS and FQNEAQ. The CDR3 has 14 amino acids. Deletions cut 2 bases from V and 6 bases from J, with 10 bases between. In DNA form, the CDR3 reads TGTGCCAGCAGCTTATATCCGATCGCCGGGGAGCTGTTTTTT. Its protein is CASSLYPIAGELFF.

This clone was counted only a few times. The V and J genes are TRBV6-5 and TRBJ1-1; 7 nucleotides align to TRBD1. V dropped 6 bases and J dropped 4; count of bases not matched to a gene: 11. Germline V gene sequence: CDR1 MNHEY, CDR2 SVGAGI. The CDR3 contains 15 residues. CDR3: CASSRSWGQTTEAFF. The CDR3 DNA follows: TGTGCCAGCAGCCGTTCCTGGGGACAGACCACTGAAGCTTTCTTT.

This clone was counted once. The chain recombines TRBV19 with TRBJ1-3; 8 nucleotides line up with TRBD1. V trimming: 7 bases; J trimming: 0 bases; junction bases outside the gene matches: 8. This CDR3 has 16 amino acids. CDR1 is LNHDA and CDR2 is SQIVND in the germline V gene (reference sequence). The CDR3 sequence is CASNPTGEVSGNTIYF. CDR3 coding DNA: TGTGCCAGTAACCCGACAGGGGAAGTCTCTGGAAACACCATATATTTT. Full variable domain (remainder filled in from reference TRBV19 and TRBJ1-3): DGGITQSPKYLFRKEGQNVTLSCEQNLNHDAMYWYRQDPGQGLRLIYYSQIVNDFQKGDIAEGYSVSREKKESFPLTVTSAQKNPTAFYLCASNPTGEVSGNTIYFGEGSWLTVV.

The rearrangement uses TRBV4-3 and TRBJ1-1; D perhaps matches TRBD1 (6 bases). The CDR3 loop spans 15 amino acids. The germline CDR1 and CDR2 sequences are LGHNA and YSLEER. V was cut by 1 base and J by 7 bases, with 16 bases left in between. The CDR3 sequence is CASSQGWGAGNEAFF. The CDR3 nucleotides read TGCGCCAGCAGCCAAGGTTGGGGGGCAGGGAATGAAGCTTTCTTT.

The chain carries TRBV28 and TRBJ1-5; 7 positions agree with TRBD1. J lost 3 bases, V lost 7 bases, and 6 bases had no gene match. This CDR3 comprises 14 residues. The germline V gene has CDR1 MDHEN and CDR2 SYDVKM. The CDR3 coding sequence is TGTGCCAGCAATCCCGGGACAGTCAATCAGCCCCAGCATTTT. Its protein is CASNPGTVNQPQHF.

V is TRBV30 and J is TRBJ1-2, with TRBD1 matching 7 bases. The CDR3 covers 14 residues. The trim removed 4 bases at V and 2 bases at J, leaving 7 bases unmatched. In germline, CDR1 is GTSNPN, CDR2 SVGIG (reference sequence). DNA of the CDR3: TGTGCCTGGACCCAGGGGGGGAAAAACTATGGCTACACCTTC. Its protein is CAWTQGGKNYGYTF.

The gene calls are TRBV19 and TRBJ1-1, with D possibly matching TRBD1 (5 bases). This CDR3 is built from 14 residues. Between the trimmed V and J ends, which lost 3 bases and 4 bases, there was a span of 12 bases. Germline V CDR1 and CDR2: LNHDA, SQIVND (reference sequence). CDR3 sequence reads: CASSIAGTVTEAFF. In DNA form, the CDR3 reads TGTGCCAGTAGTATTGCCGGGACCGTCACTGAAGCTTTCTTT.

This chain links TRBV4-2 with TRBJ1-3; D perhaps matches TRBD1 (5 bases). Germline CDR1 is LGHNA and CDR2 is YNFKEQ. This CDR3 has 16 amino acids. The V end lost 0 bases, the J end lost 0 bases, and 9 bases lay between the germline ends. The CDR3 DNA reads as TGTGCCAGCAGCCAAGAAGGCAGGGACTCTGGAAACACCATATATTTT. This encodes CASSQEGRDSGNTIYF.

This clone showed up just a few times. This chain connects TRBV6-5 to TRBJ1-5; D gene ambiguous. Trimming took off 5 bases at V and 2 bases at J, with 13 bases between the two ends. Germline CDR1 MNHEY, CDR2 SVGAGI. This CDR3 is built from 15 residues. The CDR3 region has the DNA TGTGCCAGCAGTATAAGGATCTCAGGCAATCAGCCCCAGCATTTT. Protein sequence: CASSIRISGNQPQHF.

Only a few counts were recorded for this clone. The genes are TRBV7-9 and TRBJ1-6; a weak D match, TRBD1 (6 bases). The CDR3 extends over 13 amino acids. The germline CDR1 and CDR2 sequences are SEHNR and FQNEAQ (reference sequence). V was trimmed by 4 bases and J by 12 bases, leaving 13 bases between them. CDR3 nucleotide sequence: TGTGCCAGCAGCTCCATCACAGGGAAACCCCTCCACTTT. It translates to CASSSITGKPLHF.

This clone was observed a handful of times. The chain couples TRBV28 to TRBJ2-1; TRBD2 matches at 10 bases. Germline lookup yields CDR1 MDHEN and CDR2 SYDVKM. The CDR3 spans 17 residues. V was clipped by 5 bases and J by 1 base; unmatched bases: 8. The CDR3 sequence is CASSHLAGALSYNEQFF. CDR3 DNA sequence: TGTGCCAGCAGTCATCTAGCGGGGGCCCTTTCCTACAATGAGCAGTTCTTC.